Each of the 10 T cell receptor beta chains below was sequenced from the same sample in a study of cytomegalovirus exposure and HLA in healthy donors. Use of 60 Vbeta and 13 Jbeta primers characterized the PCR. The method was immunoSEQ multiplex PCR; TCRdb's version includes in-frame clones alone and lacks a portion of them. Seen here are 100,000 to 150,000 clones, around two thirds observed once, and the top ten hold approximately 8%. Sequencing used PBMCs. The receptors shown here come from a woman between 35 and 50 years old in good health and CMV-seropositive.

This clone was seen only a few times. The gene calls are TRBV5-6 and TRBJ2-3; 10 bases line up with TRBD2. V lost 4 bases and J lost 2; bases outside the gene matches: 4. CDR3 length: 15 residues. Germline V lookup: CDR1 SGHDT, CDR2 YYEEEE. The CDR3, as DNA: TGTGCCAGCAGCCCACTAGCGGGGCCCACAGATACGCAGTATTTT. It is translated as CASSPLAGPTDTQYF.

This clone was seen a handful of times. At one of its ends the junction is not consistent with the germline gene, which may arise from a read error. The V and J genes are TRBV7-7 and TRBJ2-2; D unresolved. CDR3 length: 13 amino acids. Per the germline V gene, CDR1 is SSHAT and CDR2 is FNYEAQ (reference sequence). In DNA form, the CDR3 reads TGTGCTAGCAGGCGAGAAAACACCGGGGAGCTGTTTTTT. Amino acid sequence: CASRRENTGELFF.

The chain employs TRBV15 and TRBJ1-5; no clear D gene. Per germline, CDR1 LNHNV and CDR2 YYDKDF (reference sequence). With 0 bases removed from V and 4 bases from J, the gap between germline ends came to 7 bases. CDR3 length: 14 residues. For the CDR3, the DNA is TGTGCCACCAGCAGAGATAGCCCAAATCAGCCCCAGCATTTT. This codes for CATSRDSPNQPQHF.

The V gene is TRBV7-9, the J gene TRBJ2-3; D ambiguous. Germline V lookup: CDR1 SEHNR, CDR2 FQNEAQ (reference sequence). This CDR3 is 11 amino acids long. V was shortened by 3 bases and J by 6 bases, with 4 bases between the two germline ends. CDR3: CASSFGDTQYF. DNA for the CDR3: TGTGCCAGCAGCTTCGGGGATACGCAGTATTTT.

The chain is built from TRBV10-3 and TRBJ2-5, with 14 positions matching TRBD2. The V segment lost 2 bases and the J segment 4 bases; nucleotides outside the gene matches: 3. The CDR3 loop spans 16 amino acids. Germline V gene data show CDR1 as ENHRY and CDR2 as SYGVKD. As DNA, the CDR3 is TGTGCCATCAGTGAGCCAGGACTAGCGGGAGGAGAGACCCAGTACTTC. This encodes CAISEPGLAGGETQYF.

The CDR3 sequence is CASSGGLANYGYTF. The CDR3 bases are TGTGCCAGCAGTGGAGGGCTCGCTAACTATGGCTACACCTTC. The chain uses TRBV25-1 and TRBJ1-2, with D unclear. The CDR3 totals 14 residues. Germline-derived CDR1 and CDR2 are MGHDK and SYGVNS. V was pared by 4 bases and J by 0 bases, with 9 bases between.

The rearrangement joins TRBV9 to TRBJ2-3; D is undetermined. Germline CDR1 reads SGDLS; CDR2 reads YYNGEE. CDR3 length equals 12 residues. Trimming removed 2 bases at V and 4 bases at J, with 5 bases between. The CDR3 region is CASSVSSDTQYF. CDR3 bases: TGTGCCAGCAGCGTTAGTTCAGATACGCAGTATTTT. Full variable domain (rest looked up from reference TRBV9 and TRBJ2-3): DSGVTQTPKHLITATGQRVTLRCSPRSGDLSVYWYQQSLDQGLQFLIQYYNGEERAKGNILERFSAQQFPDLHSELNLSSLELGDSALYFCASSVSSDTQYFGPGTRLTVL.

This clone was recorded a few times. The chain employs TRBV2 and TRBJ1-4, with D unresolved. V gave up 2 bases and J gave up 10 bases, with 11 bases separating them. From germline, CDR1 is SNHLY and CDR2 FYNNEI. CDR3 size: 13 residues. The CDR3 reads CASSESVDLKLFF. The CDR3, as DNA: TGTGCCAGCAGTGAAAGTGTGGACTTAAAACTGTTTTTT.

This clone was detected a few times. The gene calls are TRBV16 and TRBJ1-5; 7 nucleotides agree with TRBD1. V gave up 6 bases and J gave up 7 bases; unmatched junction bases: 9. This CDR3 has 14 amino acids. CDR1 KGHSY and CDR2 FQNENV come from the germline V gene. CDR3 loop: CASSRQGFEQPQHF. The CDR3, as DNA: TGTGCCAGCAGTCGACAGGGATTCGAGCAGCCCCAGCATTTT. Complete variable domain (other parts from reference TRBV16 and TRBJ1-5): GEEVAQTPKHLVRGEGQKAKLYCAPIKGHSYVFWYQQVLKNEFKFLISFQNENVFDETGMPKERFSAKCLPNSPCSLEIQATKLEDSAVYFCASSRQGFEQPQHFGDGTRLSIL.

Worth noting for this clone: Compared with germline, one end of the junction differs, possibly owing to a read error. The chain recombines TRBV9 with TRBJ1-1; D is possibly TRBD1 (6 bases). The CDR3 is made up of 12 amino acids. CDR1 and CDR2 (germline): SGDLS, YYNGEE. This CDR3 reads CVSRGLQGEAFF. The CDR3 DNA is TGTGTCAGCAGGGGATTACAGGGAGAAGCTTTCTTT.